This is a list of T cell receptor beta chains from one sample in a study of prognosis after radiotherapy for stage I lung cancer. TCRdb passed the multiplex PCR reads through MiXCR, listing each CDR3 protein once. The sample includes 12,000 or so distinct CDR3 sequences, 45% to 65% of them seen just once. The sequenced sample was PBMCs, obtained before or after stereotactic body radiation therapy (not recorded which). Receptor source: a donor over 45 with non-small cell lung cancer. Each CDR3 is given with its conserved first and last residue. Fields, in order: D gene, V gene, clone size, J gene, CDR3 protein, CDR3 DNA. D genes are given only for firm matches. Size tells how often a clone was seen (once, few, many) or the class of an expanded clone, and some rows leave it out.

D: NA; V: TRBV20-1; size: NA; J: TRBJ1-5; CDR3: CSARAGFYNQPQHF; DNA: TGCAGTGCTAGAGCGGGTTTTTACAATCAGCCCCAGCATTTT
D: NA; V: TRBV7-2; size: NA; J: TRBJ2-1; CDR3: CASSFPGTWYNEHFF; DNA: TGTGCCAGCAGCTTCCCCGGGACATGGTACAATGAGCATTTCTTC
D: NA; V: TRBV19; size: NA; J: TRBJ2-2; CDR3: CASSTGTTGELFF; DNA: TGTGCCAGTAGTACAGGGACCACCGGGGAGCTGTTTTTT
D: TRBD2; V: TRBV11-2; size: few; J: TRBJ2-2; CDR3: CASNGLAGGLNTGELFF; DNA: TGTGCCAGCAACGGACTAGCGGGAGGGTTAAACACCGGGGAGCTGTTTTTT
D: TRBD1; V: TRBV30; size: NA; J: TRBJ1-5; CDR3: CAWDRGTIGNQPQHF; DNA: TGTGCCTGGGACAGGGGGACGATAGGAAATCAGCCCCAGCATTTT
D: NA; V: TRBV20-1; size: NA; J: TRBJ1-1; CDR3: CSARDHRGNTEAFF; DNA: TGCAGTGCTAGAGATCATCGGGGGAACACTGAAGCTTTCTTT
D: TRBD1; V: TRBV24-1; size: NA; J: TRBJ2-2; CDR3: CATSPTGGKGGELFF; DNA: TGTGCCACCAGTCCGACAGGGGGTAAAGGCGGGGAGCTGTTTTTT
D: NA; V: TRBV20-1; size: NA; J: TRBJ2-1; CDR3: CSAVGAVGNNEQFF; DNA: TGCAGTGCTGTGGGGGCTGTAGGTAACAATGAGCAGTTCTTC
D: TRBD1; V: TRBV5-8; size: medium-sized; J: TRBJ2-1; CDR3: CASSPGTANYNEQFF; DNA: TGTGCCAGCAGCCCCGGGACAGCAAACTACAATGAGCAGTTCTTC
D: NA; V: TRBV7-8; size: many; J: TRBJ2-2; CDR3: CASSPWGLNTGELFF; DNA: TGTGCCAGCAGCCCTTGGGGCCTCAACACCGGGGAGCTGTTTTTT
D: TRBD1; V: TRBV20-1; size: NA; J: TRBJ2-7; CDR3: CSAKVAGQGFEQYF; DNA: TGCAGTGCTAAAGTGGCGGGACAGGGGTTCGAGCAGTACTTC
D: NA; V: TRBV3-1; size: NA; J: TRBJ2-2; CDR3: CASSQNYRGGTGELFF; DNA: TGTGCCAGCAGCCAAAACTACAGGGGAGGAACCGGGGAGCTGTTTTTT
D: NA; V: TRBV28; size: NA; J: TRBJ1-2; CDR3: CASSKRISYTF; DNA: TGTGCCAGCAGCAAGCGAATTAGCTACACCTTC
D: NA; V: TRBV12-3/TRBV12-4; size: NA; J: TRBJ1-5; CDR3: CASSWGRDPPQHF; DNA: TGTGCCAGCAGTTGGGGGAGGGATCCTCCCCAGCATTTT
D: NA; V: TRBV3-1; size: medium-sized; J: TRBJ2-7; CDR3: CASSLGRSYEQYF; DNA: TGTGCCAGCAGCCTTGGGAGGTCCTACGAGCAGTACTTC
D: TRBD2; V: TRBV4-2; size: many; J: TRBJ2-7; CDR3: CASSQVTSALYEQYF; DNA: TGTGCCAGCAGCCAAGTTACTAGCGCCCTTTACGAGCAGTACTTC
D: TRBD2; V: TRBV7-9; size: many; J: TRBJ2-5; CDR3: CASSYPPGGRAGETQYF; DNA: TGTGCCAGCAGTTATCCCCCTGGCGGGAGGGCCGGGGAGACCCAGTACTTC
D: NA; V: TRBV5-1; size: NA; J: TRBJ2-1; CDR3: CASSLVVGSPYNEQFF; DNA: TGCGCCAGCAGCTTGGTTGTGGGAAGCCCCTACAATGAGCAGTTCTTC
D: TRBD1; V: TRBV7-9; size: many; J: TRBJ1-1; CDR3: CASSPGTENTEAFF; DNA: TGTGCCAGCAGCCCCGGGACAGAGAACACTGAAGCTTTCTTT
D: TRBD2; V: TRBV30; size: NA; J: TRBJ2-7; CDR3: CAWDSGGSNEQYF; DNA: TGTGCCTGGGATTCGGGGGGATCGAACGAGCAGTACTTC
D: NA; V: TRBV20-1; size: NA; J: TRBJ2-3; CDR3: CSARIRGRRTDTQYF; DNA: TGCAGTGCTAGGATCCGGGGGCGCCGCACAGATACGCAGTATTTT
D: NA; V: TRBV12-3/TRBV12-4; size: NA; J: TRBJ2-7; CDR3: CASRPRGAYEHHF; DNA: TGTGCCAGCAGACCACGGGGAGCCTACGAGCATCACTTC
D: NA; V: TRBV24-1; size: NA; J: TRBJ2-3; CDR3: CATSEGSHLYTDTQYF; DNA: TGTGCCACCAGTGAAGGGTCTCATCTATACACAGATACGCAGTATTTT
D: NA; V: TRBV6-5; size: NA; J: TRBJ2-3; CDR3: CASSYSTSWASTYTQYF; DNA: TGTGCCAGCAGTTACTCGACGAGCTGGGCTAGCACATATACGCAGTATTTT
D: NA; V: TRBV28; size: NA; J: TRBJ2-1; CDR3: CASSFWGANEQFF; DNA: TGTGCCAGCAGTTTTTGGGGAGCGAATGAGCAGTTCTTC
D: TRBD1; V: TRBV18; size: many; J: TRBJ1-5; CDR3: CASSPGQGHQPQHF; DNA: TGTGCCAGCTCACCAGGACAGGGCCACCAGCCCCAGCATTTT
D: NA; V: TRBV27; size: NA; J: TRBJ1-2; CDR3: CASSLVPVGPYGYTF; DNA: TGTGCCAGCAGTTTAGTACCAGTCGGACCTTATGGCTACACCTTC
D: NA; V: TRBV27; size: NA; J: TRBJ2-5; CDR3: CASSLSQGISETQYF; DNA: TGTGCCAGCAGTTTATCTCAGGGTATATCGGAGACCCAGTACTTC
D: NA; V: TRBV20-1; size: few; J: TRBJ1-1; CDR3: CGAPHQVGVLDTEAFF; DNA: TGCGGTGCCCCGCATCAGGTCGGGGTACTAGACACTGAAGCTTTCTTT